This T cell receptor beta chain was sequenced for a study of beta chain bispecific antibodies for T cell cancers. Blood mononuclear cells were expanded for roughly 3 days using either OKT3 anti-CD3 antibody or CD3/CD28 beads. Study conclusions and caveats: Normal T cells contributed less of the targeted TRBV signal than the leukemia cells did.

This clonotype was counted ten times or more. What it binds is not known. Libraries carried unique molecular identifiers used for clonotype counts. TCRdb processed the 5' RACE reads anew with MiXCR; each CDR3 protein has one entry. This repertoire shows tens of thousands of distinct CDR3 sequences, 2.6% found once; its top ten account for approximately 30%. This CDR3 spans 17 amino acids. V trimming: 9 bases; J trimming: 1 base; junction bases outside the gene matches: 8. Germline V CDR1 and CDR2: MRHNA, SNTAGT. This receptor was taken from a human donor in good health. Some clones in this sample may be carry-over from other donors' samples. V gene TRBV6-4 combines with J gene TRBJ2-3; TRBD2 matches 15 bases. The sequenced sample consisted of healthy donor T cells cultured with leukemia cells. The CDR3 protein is CARKPGLAGGRTDTQYF. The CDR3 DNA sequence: TGTGCCAGAAAACCGGGACTAGCGGGGGGCCGCACAGATACGCAGTATTTT.